One sample yielded the 4 T cell receptor beta chains listed below, sequenced in a study of post-analysis software for immune sequencing data. Whole-study results and caveats: In patients, roughly five TRBV segments were more frequent than in controls, with TRBV5-6, TRBV5-1 and TRBV20-1 among them.

These receptors are not linked to any known antigen. TCR beta cDNA libraries had unique molecular identifiers. TCRdb redid the calling of the PCR reads with MiXCR, one entry per CDR3 protein. The data contain 500,000 to 600,000 distinct CDR3 sequences, around 44% of them singletons. The sample consisted of blood. The source of these receptors is a girl between 10 and 17 years old with multiple sclerosis.

The genes are TRBV7-8 and TRBJ2-3; D gene ambiguous. The CDR3 has 13 residues. Germline CDR1 is SGHVS and CDR2 is FQNEAQ. Trimming cost V 3 bases and J 2 bases, with 6 bases left between them. For the CDR3, the DNA is TGTGCCAGCAGCTTCTTGCACACAGATACGCAGTATTTT. Translation: CASSFLHTDTQYF.

This clonotype has more than one count but fewer than ten. This chain links TRBV10-3 with TRBJ1-2; D gene ambiguous. The CDR3 length is 13 residues. The V end was cut by 0 bases, the J end by 5 bases, with 7 bases between. Germline V lookup: CDR1 ENHRY, CDR2 SYGVKD. CDR3 protein: CAISESYAYGYTF. In nucleotides, the CDR3 is TGTGCCATCAGTGAGTCTTACGCGTATGGCTACACCTTC.

This clonotype was detected only once. V and J are TRBV12-3 or TRBV12-4 and TRBJ2-5; possibly TRBD2 for D (5 bases). The length of the CDR3 is 14 residues. The V and J ends lost 11 bases and 2 bases respectively, with 18 bases between them. CDR3 region: CASGVQNLQETQYF. CDR3 nucleotides: TGTGCCTCCGGGGTCCAGAACCTACAAGAGACCCAGTACTTC.

Only a few counts were recorded for this clonotype. The genes are TRBV20-1 and TRBJ2-7; no firm D call. The CDR3 covers 13 residues. The germline gives CDR1 DFQATT, CDR2 SNEGSKA (reference sequence). Trimming left V 5 bases short and J 2 bases short, with 13 bases between. This CDR3 reads CSAAGHTTYEQYF. CDR3 DNA sequence: TGCAGTGCTGCCGGCCATACCACCTACGAGCAGTACTTC.